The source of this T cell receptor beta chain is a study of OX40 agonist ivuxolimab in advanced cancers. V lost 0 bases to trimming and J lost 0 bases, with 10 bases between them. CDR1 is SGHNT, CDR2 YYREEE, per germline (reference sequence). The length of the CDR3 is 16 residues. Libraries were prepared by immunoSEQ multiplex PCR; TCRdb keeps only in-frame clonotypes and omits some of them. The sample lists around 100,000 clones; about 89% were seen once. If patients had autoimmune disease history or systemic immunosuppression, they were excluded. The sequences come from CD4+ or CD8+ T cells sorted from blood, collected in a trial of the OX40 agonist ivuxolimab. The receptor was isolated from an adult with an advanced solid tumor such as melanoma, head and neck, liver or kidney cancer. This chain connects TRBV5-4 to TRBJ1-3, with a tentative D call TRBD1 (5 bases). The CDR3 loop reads CASSLEGVLSGNTIYF. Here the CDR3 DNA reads TGTGCCAGCAGCTTGGAAGGGGTCCTCTCTGGAAACACCATATATTTT.